This T cell receptor beta chain was observed in a study of cytomegalovirus exposure and HLA in healthy donors. This CDR3 is 13 amino acids long. V shed 11 bases and J 4 bases; nucleotides not matched to a gene: 6. Germline V gene lookup returns CDR1 MNHEY and CDR2 SMNVEV (reference sequence). 60 Vbeta and 13 Jbeta primers were used in PCR. This table comes from immunoSEQ multiplex PCR, and its TCRdb copy is limited to in-frame clones, with some not included. The sample includes 150,000 or so clones, approximately 74% seen only once; the top ten take 2.5% to 3%. The chain recombines TRBV27 with TRBJ2-1; TRBD2 matches 9 bases. The sample comprised PBMCs. This TCR derives from a man younger than 35 in good health and CMV-seronegative. The CDR3 DNA reads as TGTGCCTCCGGACTAGCGAAGTACAATGAGCAGTTCTTC. Translating it yields CASGLAKYNEQFF.